Below are 7 T cell receptor beta chains sequenced from a single sample in a study of OX40 agonist ivuxolimab in advanced cancers. TCRdb's table, derived via immunoSEQ multiplex PCR, lists solely in-frame clones and lacks some. The sample has about 79,000 clones, about 85% seen once. The source was CD4+ or CD8+ T cells sorted from blood, collected in a trial of the OX40 agonist ivuxolimab. These receptors were collected from an adult with an advanced solid tumor such as melanoma, head and neck, liver or kidney cancer.

The rearrangement links TRBV7-9 to TRBJ2-7; D gene unclear. This CDR3 region has 11 residues. Germline loops: CDR1 SEHNR, CDR2 FQNEAQ (reference sequence). V lost 0 bases, J lost 6 bases, and 3 bases lay in between. Written as DNA, the CDR3 is TGTGCCAGCAGCTTAGCAGGCGAGCAGTACTTC. This gives the protein CASSLAGEQYF.

V gene TRBV6-1 combines with J gene TRBJ2-5, with 9 positions matching TRBD1. The CDR3 runs to 15 residues. Per the germline V gene, CDR1 is MNHNS and CDR2 is SASEGT. V dropped 6 bases and J dropped 1; count of bases not matched to a gene: 6. In DNA, the CDR3 is TGTGCCAGCAGCCCCGGGACAGGGTCCCAAGAGACCCAGTACTTC. As protein: CASSPGTGSQETQYF.

The chain uses TRBV19 and TRBJ2-3; 11 bases fit TRBD2. Germline-derived CDR1 and CDR2 are LNHDA and SQIVND (reference sequence). This CDR3 region has 16 residues. V lost 3 bases to trimming and J lost 2 bases; unmatched junction nucleotides: 4. In nucleotides, the CDR3 is TGTGCCAGTAGTATCCTAGCGGGGGGAGACACAGATACGCAGTATTTT. It encodes CASSILAGGDTDTQYF.

This chain connects TRBV7-9 to TRBJ1-6; D gene ambiguous. The V gene's germline CDR1 is SEHNR and CDR2 FQNEAQ (reference sequence). V dropped 3 bases and J dropped 11 bases, with 20 bases sitting between them. The CDR3 is 16 residues long. CDR3 region: CASSFEGNLNPPPLHF. In DNA, the CDR3 is TGTGCCAGCAGCTTCGAAGGGAACCTCAACCCTCCACCCCTCCACTTT.

Concerning this clone: The same CDR3 also results from other DNA sequences found in this sample. CDR3 residues: CSVDPSTDTQYF. The DNA for the CDR3 is TGCAGCGTTGATCCCAGCACAGATACGCAGTATTTT. The chain is built from TRBV29-1 and TRBJ2-3; D is unresolved. The CDR3 is 12 amino acids. V gave up 3 bases and J gave up 0 bases, with 4 bases separating them. Germline V gives CDR1 SQVTM, CDR2 ANQGSEA.

This clone is classed as medium-sized. Other DNA variants within this sample encode the same CDR3. The CDR3 DNA reads TGTGCCAGCAGCTTAGGACGGTGGCCACCCCTCCACTTT. Its translation is CASSLGRWPPLHF. The chain uses TRBV5-8 and TRBJ1-6; D not resolved. The CDR3 runs to 13 residues. V shed 2 bases and J shed 11 bases, with 11 bases lying between them. The germline V gene has CDR1 SGHTS and CDR2 YDEGEE.

The genes are TRBV4-3 and TRBJ2-1; perhaps TRBD2 as D (5 bases). The length of the CDR3 is 16 residues. Germline-derived CDR1 and CDR2 are LGHNA and YSLEER. V was cut by 1 base and J by 3 bases, with 13 bases left in between. The CDR3 nucleotides read TGCGCCAGCAGCCAAGCGCCGGAGGAGCTCTACAATGAGCAGTTCTTC. This translates into CASSQAPEELYNEQFF.